This T cell receptor (beta chain) was sequenced in a study of a mutant IDH1 vaccine in newly diagnosed glioma. Study at large: The study started vaccination 4-6 weeks after radiotherapy alone, or with temozolomide cycles. Most patients had radiochemotherapy with temozolomide before enrollment; others had one alone.

The CDR3 is 12 amino acids. V gave up 3 bases and J gave up 11 bases, with 11 bases separating them. Germline-derived CDR1 and CDR2 are MDHEN and SYDVKM. Repertoires were generated with immunoSEQ multiplex PCR, while TCRdb's copy carries only in-frame clones and drops some. The data contain about 39,000 clones, 80% of them seen just once; the ten biggest clones take up approximately 15%. The time point was: week 11, during vaccination. Doses comprised 300 ug of mutant IDH1 20-mer peptide each, plus topical imiquimod. About this clone: Its antigen is undetermined.

This sequence joins TRBV28 and TRBJ2-1, with D uncertain. Sequencing was performed on peripheral blood mononuclear cells (PBMCs), taken from a glioma patient whose treatment included an IDH1 peptide vaccine. The sequence was obtained from a woman in her 30s with glioma. Some clones in this sample may be carry-over from other donors' samples. The DNA of the CDR3 is TGTGCCAGCAGTTTGCCGGAGTTGAAGCAGTTCTTC. Its translation is CASSLPELKQFF.